This record covers a single T cell receptor beta chain. The sample belongs to a study of T cell responses to AZD1222 COVID-19 vaccine. Repertoires were generated with immunoSEQ multiplex PCR, while TCRdb's copy carries only in-frame clones and drops some. The sample consists of 140,000 to 150,000 clones, 75% to 85% of them appearing once. CDR3 length: 14 residues. Trimming pared 2 bases from V and 6 bases from J, leaving 10 bases between. Germline assignment: CDR1 LNHDA and CDR2 SQIVND (reference sequence). This sample comprised peripheral blood, obtained on day 0 of MenACWY control vaccination. V gene TRBV19 combines with J gene TRBJ2-2, with D uncertain. This TCR was sampled from an adult in good health. CDR3 nucleotides: TGTGCCAGTAGTATAACAGCCGGAGCCGGGGAGCTGTTTTTT. It encodes CASSITAGAGELFF.